This T cell receptor (beta chain) was obtained from a study of blood T cell repertoires in COVID-19. Assignments of participants to cohorts depended upon their own reported clinical history. The germline gives CDR1 SGHRS, CDR2 YFSETQ. This CDR3 is 15 amino acids long. With 4 bases removed from V and 4 bases from J, the gap between germline ends came to 14 bases. In the study's own analysis: Cell counts per sample came from amplifying reference gene primers. The method was immunoSEQ multiplex PCR; TCRdb's version includes in-frame clones alone and lacks a portion of them. V and J calls and clone size follow that table, whereas D and trimming were derived from the DNA. The sample holds about 200,000 clones, over 85% seen once.

The sequenced sample consisted of PBMCs or T cells enriched from blood (not recorded which). The TCR sequence derives from a woman under 40 with acute COVID-19. The genes are TRBV5-1 and TRBJ1-4; D perhaps matches TRBD1 (5 bases). In DNA form, the CDR3 reads TGCGCCAGCAGCCCGGGCGGGGGTTATAATGAAAAACTGTTTTTT. It encodes CASSPGGGYNEKLFF.